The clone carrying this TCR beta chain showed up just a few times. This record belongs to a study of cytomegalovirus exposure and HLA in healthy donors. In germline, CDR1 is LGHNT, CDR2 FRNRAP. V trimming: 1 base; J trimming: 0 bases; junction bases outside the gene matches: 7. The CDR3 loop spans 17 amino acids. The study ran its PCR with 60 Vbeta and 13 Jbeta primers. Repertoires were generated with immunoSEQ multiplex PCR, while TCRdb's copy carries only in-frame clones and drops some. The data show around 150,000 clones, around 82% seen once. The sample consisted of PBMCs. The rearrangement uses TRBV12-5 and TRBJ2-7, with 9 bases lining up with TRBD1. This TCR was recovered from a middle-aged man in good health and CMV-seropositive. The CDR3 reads CASGLALDRGFSYEQYF. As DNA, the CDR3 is TGTGCTAGTGGTTTGGCCTTAGACAGGGGGTTCTCCTACGAGCAGTACTTC.